This record covers a single T cell receptor (beta chain). Its antigen is unknown. These data come from a study of follicular helper T cells after annual influenza vaccination. Study results and caveats: Only roughly 9-21% of analyzed cells yielded productive TCRB sequences. The much larger non-cTfh compartments may have been undersampled. ICOS-CD38- cTfh most often held earlier Day 7 ICOS+CD38+ clones.

Time point noted: 2015-2016 season, pre-vaccination. Germline-derived CDR1 and CDR2 are SGHTA and FQGNSA. This CDR3 is 15 amino acids long. V lost 5 bases to trimming and J lost 1 base; unmatched junction nucleotides: 7. Method: immunoSEQ multiplex PCR; TCRdb's copy keeps in-frame clones and lacks some. The table has under 15,000 clones, about four fifths seen once. The specimen comprised CXCR5- memory CD4+ T cells sorted from blood, sampled on the day of influenza vaccination. The receptor was derived from an adult who received the influenza vaccine. The J gene is TRBJ2-7, the V gene TRBV7-2; 8 nucleotides line up with TRBD2. The CDR3 is CASSDRGGQSYEQYF. The CDR3 DNA sequence: TGTGCCAGCAGCGACCGGGGGGGCCAGTCCTACGAGCAGTACTTC.